The rows below give T cell receptor beta chains drawn from one sample of a study of blood T cells in healthy people across ages. TCRdb re-analysed the 5' RACE reads in MiXCR, keeping a single row per CDR3 protein. The sample includes 800,000 or so distinct CDR3 sequences, approximately 59% seen only once; the top ten take about a quarter. The source material was blood. These receptors came from a man aged 25-40 years in good health. Both conserved end residues are part of each CDR3. Each record gives: D gene, J gene, clone size, V gene, CDR3 DNA, CDR3 protein. D genes are given only for firm matches. Size tells how often a clone was seen (once, few, many) or the class of an expanded clone, and some rows leave it out.

>.|TRBJ2-4|.|TRBV10-3
TGTGCCATCAGTGAGTCGACGGGTGGGAACATTCAGTACTTC
CAISESTGGNIQYF
>.|TRBJ2-7|once|TRBV7-2
TGTGCCAGCAGCTTAAGTAAGGTTACCTACGAGCAGTACTTC
CASSLSKVTYEQYF
>TRBD1|TRBJ2-7|few|TRBV27
TGTGCCAGCAGTTCGCAGGGGGCGCAGGACTACGAGCAGTACTTC
CASSSQGAQDYEQYF
>TRBD1|TRBJ1-1|.|TRBV29-1
TGCAGCGCCAAGACAGGGGGGGACACTGAAGCTTTCTTT
CSAKTGGDTEAFF
>.|TRBJ1-4|.|TRBV10-3
TGTGCCATCAGTGCCTCTAATGAAAAACTGTTTTTT
CAISASNEKLFF
>.|TRBJ2-1|.|TRBV5-1
TGCGCCAGCAACACCCCGGGACACGGAACCTACAATGAGCAGTTCTTC
CASNTPGHGTYNEQFF
>.|TRBJ1-2|.|TRBV12-3/TRBV12-4
TGTGCCGGCTCTGTGGAGGTCTATGGCTACACCTTC
CAGSVEVYGYTF
>TRBD2|TRBJ2-1|once|TRBV10-3
TGTGCCATCAGTGAGTCGAGTCGGGGGGGCCGTAGTGAGCAGTTCTTC
CAISESSRGGRSEQFF
>.|TRBJ2-1|.|TRBV28
TGTGCCAGCAGTAGATGGGACTTCCGACTTCACTACAATGAGCAGTTCTTC
CASSRWDFRLHYNEQFF
>.|TRBJ1-4|.|TRBV5-1
TGCGCCAGCAGCTTGGCAGGGGCGGAAATTAATGAAAAACTGTTTTTT
CASSLAGAEINEKLFF
>.|TRBJ2-7|.|TRBV29-1
TGCAGCGTCGCTCTTCGGGTTAGCTCCTACGAGCAGTACTTC
CSVALRVSSYEQYF
>.|TRBJ2-7|.|TRBV29-1
TGCAGCGTTGAACGTCCGGGGTTGGAGATCGGCTCCTACGAGCAGTACTTC
CSVERPGLEIGSYEQYF
>TRBD2|TRBJ2-5|.|TRBV10-3
TGTGCCATCAGTGAGACTAGCGGGGGGAAAGAGACCCAGTACTTC
CAISETSGGKETQYF
>TRBD1|TRBJ1-2|once|TRBV6-6
TGTGCCAGTAAGACAGGGGGAAACTATGGCTACACCTTC
CASKTGGNYGYTF
>TRBD1|TRBJ2-5|.|TRBV7-2
TGTGCCAGCAGCCCCCGACTACGACAGGGTAGAGAGACCCAGTACTTC
CASSPRLRQGRETQYF
>TRBD2|TRBJ2-7|few|TRBV20-1
TGCAGTGCTAGCAGGGGACTAGCGTTCTACGAGCAGTACTTC
CSASRGLAFYEQYF
>TRBD1|TRBJ1-5|once|TRBV30
TGTGCCTGGAGTGGGACAGGGAATAGCAATCAGCCCCAGCATTTT
CAWSGTGNSNQPQHF
>.|TRBJ2-1|.|TRBV9
TGTGCCAGCAGCGTAGAAGCGACGCGCTCCTACAATGAGCAGTTCTTC
CASSVEATRSYNEQFF
>TRBD2|TRBJ2-1|few|TRBV7-8
TGTGCCAGCAGGGGAGCGGGGGACCTCTACAATGAGCAGTTCTTC
CASRGAGDLYNEQFF
>.|TRBJ1-6|.|TRBV9
TGTGCCAGCAGCGTAGAGCCAGGTCGTTGGGATAATTCACCCCTCCACTTT
CASSVEPGRWDNSPLHF
>.|TRBJ2-3|.|TRBV3-1
TGTGCCAGCAGCCAAGATCCAAGGGTTCCGCAGTATTTT
CASSQDPRVPQYF
>.|TRBJ2-4|.|TRBV7-2
TGTGCCAGCAGCTGGGGGTCCCAGCTAAACATTCAGTACTTC
CASSWGSQLNIQYF
>TRBD1|TRBJ1-2|few|TRBV5-1
TGCGCCAGCAGCTTGCAACAGGGGTGGACGGATGGCTACACCTTC
CASSLQQGWTDGYTF
>TRBD2|TRBJ2-3|few|TRBV4-3
TGCGCCAGCAGCCAAGCCTTTCTAGCGGGGGGGCGTATAAGCACAGATACGCAGTATTTT
CASSQAFLAGGRISTDTQYF
>.|TRBJ1-5|.|TRBV27
TGTGCCAGCAGTATCAGGGGTAGCAATCAGCCCCAGCATTTT
CASSIRGSNQPQHF
>TRBD2|TRBJ2-3|.|TRBV7-9
TGTGCCAGCAGCTTAGCGCGGGCTAGCGGGGCCCCAGACACGCAGTATTTT
CASSLARASGAPDTQYF
>.|TRBJ1-1|.|TRBV7-2
TGTGCCAGCAGCTTAGGGGGGGCAGGTTTGAACACTGAAGCTTTCTTT
CASSLGGAGLNTEAFF
>.|TRBJ2-2|.|TRBV12-3/TRBV12-4
TGTGCCAGCAGTATCGGACTGAACACCGGGGAGCTGTTTTTT
CASSIGLNTGELFF